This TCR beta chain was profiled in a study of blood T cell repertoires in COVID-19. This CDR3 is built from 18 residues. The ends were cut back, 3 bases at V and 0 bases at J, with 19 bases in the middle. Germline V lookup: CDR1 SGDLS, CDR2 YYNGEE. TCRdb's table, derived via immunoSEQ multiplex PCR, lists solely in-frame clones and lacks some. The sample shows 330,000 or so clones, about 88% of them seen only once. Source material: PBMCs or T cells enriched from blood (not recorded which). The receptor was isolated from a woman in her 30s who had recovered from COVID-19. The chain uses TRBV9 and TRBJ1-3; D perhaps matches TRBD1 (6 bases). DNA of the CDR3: TGTGCCAGCAGCGCGCGACCCTATACAGGGAGCTCTGGAAACACCATATATTTT. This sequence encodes CASSARPYTGSSGNTIYF.